The present entry profiles one TCR beta chain with its context. These data come from a study of glioma-infiltrating T cells after dendritic cell vaccination. Study in general: Patients received three intradermal dendritic cell vaccine injections at biweekly intervals.

Germline CDR1 is SGHDT and CDR2 is YYEEEE. The CDR3 length is 15 residues. After removal of 2 bases from V and 2 bases from J, the junction contained 7 bases not matched to a gene. Up to 2 ug genomic DNA was used for TCRB CDR3 amplification. Clones were read by immunoSEQ multiplex PCR, and TCRdb kept only the in-frame ones, dropping some. There are 93,000 or so clones in the sample; around three quarters occur only once, and about 6.5% lies in the top ten. This TCR was sampled from a human donor with glioblastoma. This sample comprised blood, obtained before dendritic cell vaccination. This sequence joins TRBV5-6 and TRBJ2-7; 7 bases agree with TRBD2. The CDR3 coding sequence is TGTGCCAGCAGCTTCGGGGGGAGATCCCCCTACGAGCAGTACTTC. Translation: CASSFGGRSPYEQYF.